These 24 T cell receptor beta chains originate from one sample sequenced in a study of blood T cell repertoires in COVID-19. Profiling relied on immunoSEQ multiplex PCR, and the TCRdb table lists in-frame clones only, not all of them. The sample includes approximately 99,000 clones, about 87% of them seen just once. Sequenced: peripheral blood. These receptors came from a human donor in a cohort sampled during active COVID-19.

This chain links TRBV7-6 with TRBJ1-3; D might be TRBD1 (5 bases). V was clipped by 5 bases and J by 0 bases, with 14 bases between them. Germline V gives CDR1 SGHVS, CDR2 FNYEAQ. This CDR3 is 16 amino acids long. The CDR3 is CASSVQTVFSGNTIYF. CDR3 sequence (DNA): TGTGCCAGCAGCGTACAGACAGTCTTCTCTGGAAACACCATATATTTT.

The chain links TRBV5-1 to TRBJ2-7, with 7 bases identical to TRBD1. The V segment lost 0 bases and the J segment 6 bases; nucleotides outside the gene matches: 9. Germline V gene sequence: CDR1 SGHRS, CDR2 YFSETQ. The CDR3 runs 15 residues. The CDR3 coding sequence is TGCGCCAGCAGCTTGGATGGGACAGAAAGTCGCGAGCAGTACTTC. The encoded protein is CASSLDGTESREQYF. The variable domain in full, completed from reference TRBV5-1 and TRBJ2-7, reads KAGVTQTPRYLIKTRGQQVTLSCSPISGHRSVSWYQQTPGQGLQFLFEYFSETQRNKGNFPGRFSGRQFSNSRSEMNVSTLELGDSALYLCASSLDGTESREQYFGPGTRLTVT.

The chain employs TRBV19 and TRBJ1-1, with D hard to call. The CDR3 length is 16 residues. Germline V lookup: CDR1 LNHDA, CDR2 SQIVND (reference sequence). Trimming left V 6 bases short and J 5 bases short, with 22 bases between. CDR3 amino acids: CASSQRFDGGNTEAFF. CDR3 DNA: TGTGCCAGTAGCCAACGCTTCGATGGAGGGAATACTGAAGCTTTCTTT.

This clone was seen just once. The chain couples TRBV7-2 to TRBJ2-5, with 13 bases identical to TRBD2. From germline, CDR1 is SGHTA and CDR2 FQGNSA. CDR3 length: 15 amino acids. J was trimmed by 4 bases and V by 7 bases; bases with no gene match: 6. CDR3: CASTVGLAGVETQYF. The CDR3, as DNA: TGTGCCAGCACCGTAGGACTAGCGGGAGTAGAGACCCAGTACTTC.

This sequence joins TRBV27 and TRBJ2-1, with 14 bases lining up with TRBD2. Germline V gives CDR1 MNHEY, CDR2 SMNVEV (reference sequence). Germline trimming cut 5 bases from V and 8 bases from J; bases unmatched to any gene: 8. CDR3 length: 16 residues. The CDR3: CASSKGLAGEDYEQFF. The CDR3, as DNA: TGTGCCAGCAGTAAGGGACTAGCGGGAGAGGATTATGAGCAGTTCTTC.

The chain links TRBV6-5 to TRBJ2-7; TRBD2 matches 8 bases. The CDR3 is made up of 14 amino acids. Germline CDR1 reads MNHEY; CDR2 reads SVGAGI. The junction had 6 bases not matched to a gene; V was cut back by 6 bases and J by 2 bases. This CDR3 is CASSFGGGTYEQYF. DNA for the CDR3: TGTGCCAGCAGCTTCGGGGGGGGGACCTACGAGCAGTACTTC.

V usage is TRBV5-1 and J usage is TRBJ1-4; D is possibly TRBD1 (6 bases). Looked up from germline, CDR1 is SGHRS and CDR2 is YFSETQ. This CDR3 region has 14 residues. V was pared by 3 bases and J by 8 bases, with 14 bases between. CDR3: CASSSRDTGEKLFF. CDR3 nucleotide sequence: TGCGCCAGCAGCTCCCGGGACACGGGGGAAAAACTGTTTTTT.

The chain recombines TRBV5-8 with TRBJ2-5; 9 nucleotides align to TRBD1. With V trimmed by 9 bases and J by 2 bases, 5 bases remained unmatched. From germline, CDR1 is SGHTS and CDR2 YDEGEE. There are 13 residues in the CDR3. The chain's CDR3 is CANQGQGQETQYF. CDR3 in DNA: TGTGCCAACCAGGGACAGGGACAAGAGACCCAGTACTTC.

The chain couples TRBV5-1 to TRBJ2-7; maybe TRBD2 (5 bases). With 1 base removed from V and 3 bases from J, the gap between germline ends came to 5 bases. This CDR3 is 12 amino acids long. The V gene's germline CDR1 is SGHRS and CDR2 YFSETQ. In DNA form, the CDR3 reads TGCGCCAGCAGCTTGACTAGCTACGAGCAGTACTTC. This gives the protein CASSLTSYEQYF.

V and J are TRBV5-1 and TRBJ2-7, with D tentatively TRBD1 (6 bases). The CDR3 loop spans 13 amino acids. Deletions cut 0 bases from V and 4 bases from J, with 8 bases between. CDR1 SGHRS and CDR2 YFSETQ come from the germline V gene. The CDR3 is CASSLDRAYEQYF. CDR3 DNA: TGCGCCAGCAGCTTGGACAGGGCGTACGAGCAGTACTTC.

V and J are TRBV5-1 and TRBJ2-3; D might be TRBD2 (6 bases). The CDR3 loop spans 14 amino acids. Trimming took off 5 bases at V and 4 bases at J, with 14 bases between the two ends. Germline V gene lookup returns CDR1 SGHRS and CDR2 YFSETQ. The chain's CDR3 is CASREEGEADTQYF. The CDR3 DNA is TGCGCCAGCAGAGAGGAGGGAGAAGCAGATACGCAGTATTTT.

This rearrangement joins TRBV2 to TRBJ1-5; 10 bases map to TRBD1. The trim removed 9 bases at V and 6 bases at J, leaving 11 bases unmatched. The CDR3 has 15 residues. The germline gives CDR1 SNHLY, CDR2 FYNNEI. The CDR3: CASSTGGAFGQPQHF. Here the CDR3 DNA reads TGTGCCAGTTCGACAGGGGGCGCGTTCGGTCAGCCCCAGCATTTT.

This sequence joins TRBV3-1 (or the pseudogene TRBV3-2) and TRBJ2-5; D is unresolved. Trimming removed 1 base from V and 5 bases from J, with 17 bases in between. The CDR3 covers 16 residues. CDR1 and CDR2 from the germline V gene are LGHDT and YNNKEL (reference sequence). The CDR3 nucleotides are TGTGCCAGCAGCCAAGTCCCGAAGCAAGCGACGGAGACCCAGTACTTC. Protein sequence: CASSQVPKQATETQYF.

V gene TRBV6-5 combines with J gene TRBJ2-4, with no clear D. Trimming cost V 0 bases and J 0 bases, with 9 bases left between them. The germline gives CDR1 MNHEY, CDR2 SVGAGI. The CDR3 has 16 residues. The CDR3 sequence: CASSYSSILAKNIQYF. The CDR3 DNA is TGTGCCAGCAGTTACTCCTCGATACTAGCCAAAAACATTCAGTACTTC.

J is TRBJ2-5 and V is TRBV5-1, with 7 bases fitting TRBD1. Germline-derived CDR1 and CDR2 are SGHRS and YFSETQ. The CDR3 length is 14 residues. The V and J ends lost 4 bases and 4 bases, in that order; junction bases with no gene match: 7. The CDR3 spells CASSHPGGVETQYF. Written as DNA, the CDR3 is TGCGCCAGCAGCCACCCAGGGGGTGTAGAGACCCAGTACTTC.

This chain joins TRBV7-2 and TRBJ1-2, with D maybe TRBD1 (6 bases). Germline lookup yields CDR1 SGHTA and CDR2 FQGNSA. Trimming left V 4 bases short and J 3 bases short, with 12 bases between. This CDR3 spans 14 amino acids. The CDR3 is CASSSGVFDYGYTF. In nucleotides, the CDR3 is TGTGCCAGCAGCTCAGGGGTTTTTGACTATGGCTACACCTTC.

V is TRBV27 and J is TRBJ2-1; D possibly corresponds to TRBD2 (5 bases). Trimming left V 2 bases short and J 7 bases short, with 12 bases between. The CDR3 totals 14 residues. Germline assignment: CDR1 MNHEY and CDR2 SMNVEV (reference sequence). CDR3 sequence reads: CASSLGERRNEQFF. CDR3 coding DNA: TGTGCCAGCAGTTTAGGGGAGAGAAGGAATGAGCAGTTCTTC.

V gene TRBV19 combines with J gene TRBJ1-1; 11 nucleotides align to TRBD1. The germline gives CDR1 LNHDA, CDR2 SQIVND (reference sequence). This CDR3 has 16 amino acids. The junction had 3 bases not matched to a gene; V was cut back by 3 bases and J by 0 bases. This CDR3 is CASSMGQGELNTEAFF. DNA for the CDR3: TGTGCCAGTAGTATGGGACAGGGGGAGCTGAACACTGAAGCTTTCTTT.

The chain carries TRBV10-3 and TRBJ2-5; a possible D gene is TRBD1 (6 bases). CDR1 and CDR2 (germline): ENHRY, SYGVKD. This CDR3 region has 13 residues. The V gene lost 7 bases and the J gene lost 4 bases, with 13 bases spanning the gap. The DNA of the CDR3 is TGTGCCATCAATACAGGGATATCAGAGACCCAGTACTTC. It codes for CAINTGISETQYF.

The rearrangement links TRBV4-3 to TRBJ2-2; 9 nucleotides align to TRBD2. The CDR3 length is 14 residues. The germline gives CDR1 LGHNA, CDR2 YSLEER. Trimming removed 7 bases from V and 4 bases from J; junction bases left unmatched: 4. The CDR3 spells CASTSGMGTGELFF. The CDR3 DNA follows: TGCGCCAGCACTAGCGGGATGGGCACCGGGGAGCTGTTTTTT.

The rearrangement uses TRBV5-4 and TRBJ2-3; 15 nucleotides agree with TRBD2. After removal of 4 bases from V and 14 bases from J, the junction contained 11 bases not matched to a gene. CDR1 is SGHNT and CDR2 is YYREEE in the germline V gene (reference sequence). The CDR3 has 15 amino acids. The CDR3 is CASSAKGTSGRTWYF. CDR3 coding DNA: TGTGCCAGCAGCGCAAAAGGGACTAGCGGGAGGACCTGGTATTTT.

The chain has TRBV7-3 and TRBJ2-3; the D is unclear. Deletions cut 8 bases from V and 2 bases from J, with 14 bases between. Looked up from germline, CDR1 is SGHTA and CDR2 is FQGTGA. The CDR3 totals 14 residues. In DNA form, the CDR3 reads TGTGCCAGCTCTAGTGGTCCCATCACAGATACGCAGTATTTT. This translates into CASSSGPITDTQYF.

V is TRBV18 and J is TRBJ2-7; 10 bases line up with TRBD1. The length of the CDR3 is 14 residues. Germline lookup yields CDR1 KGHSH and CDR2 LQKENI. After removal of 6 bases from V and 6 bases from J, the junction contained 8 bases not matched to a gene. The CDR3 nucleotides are TGTGCCAGCTCGCGAGAGACAGGGGGCGCCGAGCAGTACTTC. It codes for CASSRETGGAEQYF. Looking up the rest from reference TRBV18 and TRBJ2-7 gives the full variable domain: NAGVMQNPRHLVRRRGQEARLRCSPMKGHSHVYWYRQLPEEGLKFMVYLQKENIIDESGMPKERFSAEFPKEGPSILRIQQVVRGDSAAYFCASSRETGGAEQYFGPGTRLTVT.

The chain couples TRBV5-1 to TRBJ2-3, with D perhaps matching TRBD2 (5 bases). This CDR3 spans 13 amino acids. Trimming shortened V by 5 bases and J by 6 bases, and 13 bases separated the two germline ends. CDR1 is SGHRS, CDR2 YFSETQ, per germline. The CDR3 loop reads CASSTRVRDTQYF. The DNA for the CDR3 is TGCGCCAGCAGTACTAGGGTCCGGGATACGCAGTATTTT. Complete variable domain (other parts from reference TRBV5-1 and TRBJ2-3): KAGVTQTPRYLIKTRGQQVTLSCSPISGHRSVSWYQQTPGQGLQFLFEYFSETQRNKGNFPGRFSGRQFSNSRSEMNVSTLELGDSALYLCASSTRVRDTQYFGPGTRLTVL.